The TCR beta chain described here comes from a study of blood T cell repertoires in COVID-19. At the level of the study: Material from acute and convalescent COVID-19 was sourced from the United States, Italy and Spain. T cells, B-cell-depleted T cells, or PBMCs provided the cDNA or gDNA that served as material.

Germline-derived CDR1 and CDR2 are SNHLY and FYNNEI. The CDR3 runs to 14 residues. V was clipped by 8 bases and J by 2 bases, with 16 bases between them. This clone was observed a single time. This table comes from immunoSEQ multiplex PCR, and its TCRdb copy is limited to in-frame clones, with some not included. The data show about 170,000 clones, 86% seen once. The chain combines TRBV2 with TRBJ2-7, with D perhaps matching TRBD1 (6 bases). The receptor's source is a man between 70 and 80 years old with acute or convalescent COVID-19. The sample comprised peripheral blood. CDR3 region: CASGSTGNPYEQYF. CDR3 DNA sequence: TGTGCCAGCGGATCAACAGGGAACCCCTACGAGCAGTACTTC.